The 25 T cell receptor beta chains reported below all come from one sample, sequenced in a study of blood T cells in healthy people across ages. Primers used in a second PCR of roughly 6 to 11 cycles were a sample-barcoded 5' primer and a J-beta primer mix. MiXCR was run by TCRdb on the 5' RACE reads, yielding one entry per CDR3 protein. This repertoire shows 660,000 or so distinct CDR3 sequences, roughly 50% found once; its top ten account for 30% to 40%. The sample taken for sequencing was blood. The source is a man aged 55-75 years in good health.

The chain employs TRBV4-2 and TRBJ1-2; a possible D gene is TRBD1 (6 bases). The V end lost 0 bases, the J end lost 4 bases, and 15 bases lay between the germline ends. The CDR3 consists of 16 residues. Looked up from germline, CDR1 is LGHNA and CDR2 is YNFKEQ. CDR3 nucleotide sequence: TGTGCCAGCAGCCAAGACAAGGGGGAACAGACCTATGGCTACACCTTC. Translating it yields CASSQDKGEQTYGYTF.

This clonotype came up a few times. The chain couples TRBV21-1 to TRBJ2-5. The tail of the sequence fits TRBJ2-7 better, so the J call may be wrong. TRBV21-1 is a listed pseudogene. CDR3 size: 13 residues. Here the CDR3 reads CASSKRRVDEQYF. Here the CDR3 DNA reads TGTGCCAGCAGCAAACGCAGGGTCGACGAGCAGTACTTC.

The gene calls are TRBV9 and TRBJ1-2; 10 bases match TRBD1. In germline, CDR1 is SGDLS, CDR2 YYNGEE. After removal of 4 bases from V and 2 bases from J, the junction contained 8 bases not matched to a gene. The CDR3 runs to 16 residues. CDR3 loop: CASSFGGGQGNYGYTF. CDR3 nucleotide sequence: TGTGCCAGCAGCTTCGGTGGGGGACAGGGGAACTATGGCTACACCTTC. Full variable domain (missing parts from reference TRBV9 and TRBJ1-2): DSGVTQTPKHLITATGQRVTLRCSPRSGDLSVYWYQQSLDQGLQFLIQYYNGEERAKGNILERFSAQQFPDLHSELNLSSLELGDSALYFCASSFGGGQGNYGYTFGSGTRLTVV.

The chain couples TRBV20-1 to TRBJ2-7, with D unresolved. Germline CDR1 is DFQATT and CDR2 is SNEGSKA (reference sequence). CDR3 size: 11 residues. The V end was cut by 5 bases, the J end by 5 bases, with 10 bases between. CDR3 DNA sequence: TGCAGTGCTTACCTACTCAACGAGCAGTACTTC. Protein sequence: CSAYLLNEQYF.

This clonotype appeared a few times. This rearrangement joins TRBV20-1 to TRBJ2-7; possibly TRBD1 for D (5 bases). The germline V and J ends were trimmed by 3 bases and 2 bases, with 8 bases remaining between them. The CDR3 has 12 residues. Germline V CDR1 and CDR2: DFQATT, SNEGSKA (reference sequence). The CDR3 spells CSASKGTYEQYF. The DNA of the CDR3 is TGCAGTGCTAGTAAGGGGACCTACGAGCAGTACTTC.

The sample holds a few counts of this clonotype. The genes are TRBV9 and TRBJ2-3, with 13 positions matching TRBD2. CDR3 length: 16 amino acids. Trimming cost V 2 bases and J 5 bases; bases outside gene matches: 5. Germline values: CDR1 SGDLS, CDR2 YYNGEE. The CDR3 DNA sequence: TGTGCCAGCAGCGTGACTAGCGGGGGGCAGAAAGATACGCAGTATTTT. Amino acid sequence: CASSVTSGGQKDTQYF.

The chain is built from TRBV2 and TRBJ2-3; 9 positions agree with TRBD1. Looked up from germline, CDR1 is SNHLY and CDR2 is FYNNEI. CDR3 length: 14 amino acids. Trimming removed 5 bases from V and 6 bases from J; junction bases left unmatched: 6. The CDR3 loop is CASSLRDREDTQYF. CDR3 nucleotides: TGTGCCAGCAGTCTCCGGGACAGGGAGGATACGCAGTATTTT.

This chain links TRBV20-1 with TRBJ2-5; 11 nucleotides agree with TRBD2. The CDR3 is 15 residues long. Germline trimming cut 5 bases from V and 6 bases from J; bases unmatched to any gene: 11. Per germline, CDR1 DFQATT and CDR2 SNEGSKA (reference sequence). CDR3 nucleotides: TGCAGTGCTGGGAATGTAGCGGGGGGGCCTCAGACCCAGTACTTC. Translation: CSAGNVAGGPQTQYF.

In this sample, this clonotype turned up a few times. The V call is TRBV21-1, the J call TRBJ1-2. TRBV21-1 is a known pseudogene. The CDR3 totals 12 residues. CDR3 sequence: CATNRVGYGYTF. CDR3 nucleotides: TGTGCCACCAACAGGGTTGGATATGGCTACACCTTC.

The chain links TRBV7-2 to TRBJ2-7, with 9 bases aligning to TRBD1. The CDR3 extends over 16 amino acids. V lost 4 bases, J lost 3 bases, and 10 bases stayed unmatched. From germline, CDR1 is SGHTA and CDR2 FQGNSA. The CDR3 spells CASSSLGGGQGYEQYF. In nucleotides, the CDR3 is TGTGCCAGCAGCTCCCTCGGAGGGGGACAGGGCTACGAGCAGTACTTC. Variable domain in full (rest from reference TRBV7-2 and TRBJ2-7): GAGVSQSPSNKVTEKGKDVELRCDPISGHTALYWYRQSLGQGLEFLIYFQGNSAPDKSGLPSDRFSAERTGGSVSTLTIQRTQQEDSAVYLCASSSLGGGQGYEQYFGPGTRLTVT.

In its sample, this clonotype was seen a few times. V gene TRBV4-2 combines with J gene TRBJ2-7, with D maybe TRBD2 (5 bases). V was shortened by 4 bases and J by 5 bases, with 12 bases between the two germline ends. Germline CDR1 LGHNA, CDR2 YNFKEQ. This CDR3 spans 13 amino acids. In DNA, the CDR3 is TGTGCCAGCAGCCTCCGGGCCGGGGACGAGCAGTACTTC. Translating it yields CASSLRAGDEQYF.

For the CDR3, the DNA is TGTGCCAGTAGTATAGAGCTCCGCTACGAGCAGTACTTC. It yields the protein CASSIELRYEQYF. The chain combines TRBV19 with TRBJ2-7; D is ambiguous. Germline V gene sequence: CDR1 LNHDA, CDR2 SQIVND (reference sequence). V was cut by 0 bases and J by 3 bases, with 6 bases left in between. The CDR3 is made up of 13 amino acids.

A few counts support this clonotype. The J gene is TRBJ2-1, the V gene TRBV6-5, with 11 bases aligning to TRBD2. Germline loops: CDR1 MNHEY, CDR2 SVGAGI. This CDR3 contains 15 residues. Trimming cost V 2 bases and J 5 bases; bases outside gene matches: 2. The CDR3 nucleotides are TGTGCCAGCAGTTACGGTAGCGGGGGGGACAATGAGCAGTTCTTC. Translating it yields CASSYGSGGDNEQFF.

This sequence joins TRBV10-3 and TRBJ2-1; D unclear. Trimming stripped 0 bases from V and 5 bases from J, with 5 bases between. The CDR3 length is 13 residues. Germline CDR1 and CDR2: ENHRY and SYGVKD. The CDR3: CAISESYDNEQFF. Here the CDR3 DNA reads TGTGCCATCAGTGAGTCCTACGACAATGAGCAGTTCTTC.

This clonotype occurred a few times. The chain has TRBV4-2 and TRBJ2-1; TRBD2 matches 7 bases. There are 17 residues in the CDR3. Germline V lookup: CDR1 LGHNA, CDR2 YNFKEQ. After removal of 0 bases from V and 7 bases from J, the junction contained 12 bases not matched to a gene. CDR3 amino acids: CASSQERRGGGQNEQFF. The CDR3 DNA sequence: TGTGCCAGCAGCCAAGAAAGGAGAGGCGGGGGTCAAAATGAGCAGTTCTTC.

The rearrangement uses TRBV4-1 and TRBJ2-3, with 12 bases identical to TRBD2. The CDR3 runs to 19 residues. CDR1 is MGHRA and CDR2 is YSYEKL in the germline V gene. V gave up 0 bases and J gave up 6 bases; unmatched junction bases: 13. The CDR3 region has the DNA TGCGCCAGCAGCCAAGATCTAGCGGGGGGGCCGGTTCGATCGGATACGCAGTATTTT. Protein product: CASSQDLAGGPVRSDTQYF.

V and J are TRBV6-5 and TRBJ2-5; 8 bases match TRBD1. The CDR3 consists of 16 residues. V was pared by 5 bases and J by 2 bases, with 10 bases of the junction left unmatched. CDR1 is MNHEY, CDR2 SVGAGI, per germline. The CDR3, as DNA: TGTGCCAGCAGTCGGGTTCAGGGGGCGTCTCAAGAGACCCAGTACTTC. Protein product: CASSRVQGASQETQYF.

The sample holds a few counts of this clonotype. CDR3 nucleotides: TGCAGCGTCGCGGACAGTGGCGAGCAGTACTTC. Its protein product is CSVADSGEQYF. This chain joins TRBV29-1 and TRBJ2-5; a weak D match, TRBD1 (6 bases). The DNA end favors TRBJ2-7, so the J call may be wrong. The CDR3 covers 11 residues. Germline CDR1 reads SQVTM; CDR2 reads ANQGSEA.

This chain connects TRBV12-3 or TRBV12-4 to TRBJ1-2; TRBD1 is a possible D gene (5 bases). The V end lost 8 bases, the J end lost 5 bases, and 18 bases lay between the germline ends. This CDR3 comprises 14 residues. This CDR3 is CASGPGGWGYGYTF. For the CDR3, the DNA is TGTGCCAGCGGTCCCGGGGGTTGGGGTTATGGCTACACCTTC.

V gene TRBV5-1 combines with J gene TRBJ1-6, with D perhaps TRBD1 (5 bases). The CDR3 is 15 residues long. CDR1 and CDR2 (germline): SGHRS, YFSETQ. V was pared by 5 bases and J by 0 bases, with 9 bases between. DNA for the CDR3: TGCGCCAGCAGAATCGACAGCTCCTATAATTCACCCCTCCACTTT. Translated, it gives CASRIDSSYNSPLHF.

V and J are TRBV2 and TRBJ2-1; weak D call: TRBD1 (6 bases). The CDR3 is made up of 14 amino acids. The V and J ends lost 8 bases and 6 bases respectively, with 17 bases between them. CDR1 and CDR2 from the germline V gene are SNHLY and FYNNEI. CDR3 loop: CASRVQGVGNEQFF. CDR3 sequence (DNA): TGTGCCAGCCGCGTACAGGGAGTAGGCAATGAGCAGTTCTTC.

V usage is TRBV3-1 and J usage is TRBJ1-2; TRBD1 matches 7 bases. The V gene's germline CDR1 is LGHDT and CDR2 YNNKEL (reference sequence). The junction had 7 bases not matched to a gene; V was cut back by 1 base and J by 5 bases. The CDR3 consists of 15 residues. CDR3 DNA: TGTGCCAGCAGCCAAGGCGCTACAGGGGATTATGGCTACACCTTC. Translation: CASSQGATGDYGYTF. Drawing the rest from reference TRBV3-1 and TRBJ1-2, the complete variable domain is DTAVSQTPKYLVTQMGNDKSIKCEQNLGHDTMYWYKQDSKKFLKIMFSYNNKELIINETVPNRFSPKSPDKAHLNLHINSLELGDSAVYFCASSQGATGDYGYTFGSGTRLTVV.

This clonotype was picked up a small number of times. This sequence joins TRBV5-1 and TRBJ1-2; 7 bases map to TRBD1. Germline CDR1 and CDR2: SGHRS and YFSETQ. The CDR3 is 14 amino acids. V gave up 4 bases and J gave up 8 bases; unmatched junction bases: 11. Here the CDR3 reads CASSPGTALGGYTF. CDR3 nucleotide sequence: TGCGCCAGCAGCCCCGGGACAGCCCTCGGGGGCTACACCTTC.

This clonotype was observed a few times. The V and J genes are TRBV3-1 and TRBJ2-7; D perhaps matches TRBD2 (6 bases). CDR1 is LGHDT, CDR2 YNNKEL, per germline (reference sequence). CDR3 length: 16 amino acids. Trimming removed 0 bases from V and 0 bases from J, with 12 bases in between. The CDR3 protein is CASSQDSGTRSYEQYF. CDR3 DNA sequence: TGTGCCAGCAGCCAAGATTCAGGGACTCGCTCCTACGAGCAGTACTTC.

The chain recombines TRBV4-2 with TRBJ2-5; a weak D match, TRBD1 (5 bases). This CDR3 has 14 amino acids. Germline V lookup: CDR1 LGHNA, CDR2 YNFKEQ. Deletions cut 1 base from V and 3 bases from J, with 9 bases between. The CDR3 sequence is CASSQGAGKETQYF. CDR3 coding DNA: TGTGCCAGCAGCCAAGGTGCAGGGAAAGAGACCCAGTACTTC.